This entry describes one T cell receptor beta chain. The antigen is not known. Other DNA sequences of this sample code for an identical CDR3. The data were taken from a study of long-term antiretroviral therapy in people with HIV. Study findings and constraints: Blood obtained between the mid-2000s and the late 2010s may reflect older ART regimens.

Between the trimmed V and J ends, which lost 5 bases and 1 base, there was a span of 12 bases. The CDR3 sequence is 14 residues long. Germline loops: CDR1 MNHEY, CDR2 SMNVEV (reference sequence). In each sample, roughly 1-10 million cryopreserved PBMC were present before DNA extraction. Version v3.0 of the immunoSEQ assay ran at survey level. The protocol was immunoSEQ multiplex PCR, while the TCRdb copy is restricted to in-frame clones and leaves out a portion. The data show tens of thousands of clones, around 84% seen once. This TCR derives from a young man with HIV. The specimen comprised unsorted PBMCs, sampled 0.1 years before starting antiretroviral therapy. The chain links TRBV27 to TRBJ2-7, with D possibly matching TRBD1 (6 bases). The CDR3 nucleotides are TGTGCCAGCAGTATACAGGGATTTTCCTACGAGCAGTACTTC. Protein product: CASSIQGFSYEQYF.